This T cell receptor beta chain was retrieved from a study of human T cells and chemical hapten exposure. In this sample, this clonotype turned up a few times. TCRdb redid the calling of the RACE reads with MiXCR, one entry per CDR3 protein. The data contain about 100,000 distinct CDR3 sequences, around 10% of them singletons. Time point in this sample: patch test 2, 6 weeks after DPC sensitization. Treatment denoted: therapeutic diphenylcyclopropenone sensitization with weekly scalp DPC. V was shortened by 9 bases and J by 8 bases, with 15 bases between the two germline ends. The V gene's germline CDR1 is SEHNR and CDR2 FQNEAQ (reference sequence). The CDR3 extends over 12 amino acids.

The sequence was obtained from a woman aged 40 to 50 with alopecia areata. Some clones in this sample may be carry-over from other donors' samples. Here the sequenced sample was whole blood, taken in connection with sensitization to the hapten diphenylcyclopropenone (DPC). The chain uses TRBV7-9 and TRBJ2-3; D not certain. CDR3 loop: CASRPTSSTQYF. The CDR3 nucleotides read TGTGCCAGTAGACCCACTTCGAGTACGCAGTATTTT.